This T cell receptor beta chain was sequenced in a study of T cells in Graves' hyperthyroidism and ophthalmopathy (dated by TCRdb to about 2019). Study-level background: Peripheral blood was sampled at the time of initial diagnosis, prior to any treatment. Once sampling was done, hyperthyroidism patients were given methimazole at a starting dose of 30 mg daily, whereas ophthalmopathy patients were given high-dose intravenous methylprednisolone. The paper reports TCR Vbeta CDR3 sequencing of over 120 peripheral blood samples: around 45 ophthalmopathy, fewer than 80 hyperthyroidism and around 17 progressor patients. The roughly 94 discovery patients were randomly divided into training and test sets at a 7:3 ratio. TCR V-J signatures able to tell the groups apart were searched for in a discovery cohort of 90 to 100 patients, of whom about 40 had Graves' ophthalmopathy and roughly 59 had stable Graves' hyperthyroidism. Prospective prediction of ophthalmopathy was tested in an independent validation cohort consisting of roughly 20 hyperthyroidism patients and some 16 patients who later progressed to ophthalmopathy. In addition, the study compared T-cell repertoires in thyroid tissue and in blood from about six Graves' hyperthyroidism patients.

This clonotype showed up many times. It has no known antigen specificity. Base quality data are lacking; no much larger clone is found one base away. Amplification of TCR beta CDR3 regions was carried out from RNA transcripts. The first round of RT-PCR for the TCR CDR3 was performed with the HTBI primer set and the Qiagen OneStep RT-PCR kit. A second multiplex PCR round built the libraries, followed by size selection and purification. The libraries were sequenced on an Illumina HiSeq2000 using paired-end 100 bp reads. In the original analysis: Raw data were processed with SOAPnuke, discarding reads with adapters, uncalled bases, mean Phred below 15, or no exact constant-primer or identifier match. High-quality paired reads were merged using COPE v1.2.5, and each unique nucleotide sequence was defined as a clonotype. Clonotypes were aligned to IMGT TRBV, TRBD and TRBJ reference segments using MiTCR v1.1. Only V-J combinations with frequency above 0.0001, covering about 99% of repertoires, were analysed. A TCS score was defined as the ratio of F50 (clonal expansion) to E x V (chaos), with BLOSUM62-based TCRdist applied between CDR3 peptides within each V-J. Welch's t-statistics and random forest reduced several hundred V-J features to 13, which were used in a naive Bayes classifier (R e1071). TCRdb took the public reads, trimmed them with fastp at Q25, ran MiXCR for clone calling and kept in-frame beta chains. Here each entry gathers all rows of one CDR3 protein and keeps the most common genes and DNA. Clone size and V and J calls follow TCRdb, not the original study. The sample table shows about 400,000 distinct CDR3 sequences, and about 14% are seen once. The ten largest make up roughly a fifth of the sample.

Taken from the germline V gene (reference sequence), the CDR1 and CDR2 loops are MNHEY and SMNVEV. The CDR3, cysteine through phenylalanine, is 18 amino acids long. Only the CDR3 DNA stays, 54 bases, in frame from base 1. Clipping removes 2 bases from V and 4 bases from J, with 15 as the unmatched junction base count. The research as a whole found: A 13 V-J signature model separated ophthalmopathy from stable hyperthyroidism, with 87.88% sensitivity and 81.08% specificity in cross-validation and 80%/75% in testing. In validation, the model predicted progression to ophthalmopathy with 60% to 71% sensitivity and approximately 78% specificity, a median of 6.5 months before onset. Most expanded thyroid clonotypes (frequency above 0.001) were also found in blood, which suggests that blood repertoires may mirror thyroid immune responses. No statistical method was used to set the sample size in advance, and investigators knew the group allocation.

Ophthalmopathy patients had moderately to severely active disease, Clinical Activity Score of at least 3, NOSPECS grade of at least 4, and duration under 3 months. Exclusion was applied to patients with uncontrolled infections, other autoimmune diseases, pregnancy or lactation. Clinical symptoms, serum thyroxine and TRAb, thyroid ultrasound, and orbital computed tomography formed the basis for the diagnoses. PBMCs were isolated from more than 8 ml of fresh peripheral blood by Ficoll-Paque density gradient centrifugation. Total RNA was extracted with Trizol reagent, and quality was checked on an Agilent 2100 Bioanalyzer.

Sample: blood. This chain joins TRBV27 to TRBJ2-7, and 9 junctional nucleotides match TRBD1. The TCR sequence derives from a woman in her thirties with Graves' ophthalmopathy. The nucleotides are TGTGCCAGCAGTTTAAGGTGGGGGTCGGGGACAGGGTATTACGAGCAGTACTTC. This translates into CASSLRWGSGTGYYEQYF.